The rows below give T cell receptor beta chains drawn from one sample of a study of T-cell reconstitution after alpha-beta-depleted transplantation in children. TCRdb processed the PCR reads anew with MiXCR; each CDR3 protein has one entry. The sample includes some 72,000 distinct CDR3 sequences, 6% to 8% of them seen just once. The sequencing here drew on PBMCs from the stem cell graft donor, taken from the stem cell graft. These receptors all come from a human donor who donated a stem cell graft to a child with acute lymphoblastic leukemia. Both conserved end residues are part of each CDR3. The D gene is left open where the match is weak. Clone size is given for some rows only: seen once, a few or many times, or a class if the clone is expanded.

j_call: TRBJ2-7
d_call: TRBD1
v_call: TRBV24-1
clone_size: many
cdr3_nt: TGTGCCACCAGTGATGCAGGACAGGGGCCCTTCGCCGAGCAGTACTTC
cdr3_aa: CATSDAGQGPFAEQYF

j_call: TRBJ2-7
d_call: .
v_call: TRBV6-1
clone_size: many
cdr3_nt: TGTGCCAGCAGTGATTACCCAGGGCCCTACGAGCAGTACTTC
cdr3_aa: CASSDYPGPYEQYF

j_call: TRBJ1-3
d_call: .
v_call: TRBV29-1
clone_size: .
cdr3_nt: TGCAGCGTAGATGGGGTCTCTGGAAACACCATATATTTT
cdr3_aa: CSVDGVSGNTIYF

j_call: TRBJ1-1
d_call: TRBD1
v_call: TRBV9
clone_size: many
cdr3_nt: TGTGCCAGCAGCGTGGGTACAGGGGGCATGAACACTGAAGCTTTCTTT
cdr3_aa: CASSVGTGGMNTEAFF

j_call: TRBJ1-5
d_call: .
v_call: TRBV28
clone_size: many
cdr3_nt: TGTGCCAGCAGTTTAACTCGGATCAATCAGCCCCAGCATTTT
cdr3_aa: CASSLTRINQPQHF

j_call: TRBJ1-1
d_call: TRBD1
v_call: TRBV7-2
clone_size: .
cdr3_nt: TGTGCCAGCAGCGGGGACAGGGCAAGGGCTGAAGCTTTCTTT
cdr3_aa: CASSGDRARAEAFF

j_call: TRBJ1-1
d_call: .
v_call: TRBV6-1
clone_size: many
cdr3_nt: TGTGCCAGCACCCCTGGGGGGTGGATTCGCGCTGAAGCTTTCTTT
cdr3_aa: CASTPGGWIRAEAFF

j_call: TRBJ2-5
d_call: .
v_call: TRBV20-1
clone_size: few
cdr3_nt: TGCAGTGCGGCGGAGACGTACCAAGAGACCCAGTACTTC
cdr3_aa: CSAAETYQETQYF

j_call: TRBJ2-1
d_call: .
v_call: TRBV12-3/TRBV12-4
clone_size: many
cdr3_nt: TGTGCCAGCAGTGGTACTAGCACCAATGAGCAGTTCTTC
cdr3_aa: CASSGTSTNEQFF

j_call: TRBJ1-2
d_call: .
v_call: TRBV13
clone_size: few
cdr3_nt: TGTGCCAGCAGCTTAGGCCGGGGGGCAGGAGGATATGGCTACACCTTC
cdr3_aa: CASSLGRGAGGYGYTF

j_call: TRBJ2-5
d_call: TRBD2
v_call: TRBV27
clone_size: many
cdr3_nt: TGTGCCAGCAGATCCCCTCGGGGGGGGATGGAGACCCAGTACTTC
cdr3_aa: CASRSPRGGMETQYF

j_call: TRBJ2-3
d_call: .
v_call: TRBV6-1
clone_size: many
cdr3_nt: TGTGCCAGCAGTGAAGGTTGGGGCTATTCCCCAGATACGCAGTATTTT
cdr3_aa: CASSEGWGYSPDTQYF

j_call: TRBJ2-4
d_call: .
v_call: TRBV5-5
clone_size: .
cdr3_nt: TGTGCCAGCAGCTTGGACAGGAAAAACATTCAGTACTTC
cdr3_aa: CASSLDRKNIQYF

j_call: TRBJ1-5
d_call: .
v_call: TRBV6-2/TRBV6-3
clone_size: many
cdr3_nt: TGTGCCAGCATGGCGGTAAGCAATCAGCCCCAGCATTTT
cdr3_aa: CASMAVSNQPQHF

j_call: TRBJ2-1
d_call: .
v_call: TRBV6-1
clone_size: few
cdr3_nt: TGTGCCAGCAGATCTGACAACTACAATGAGCAGTTCTTC
cdr3_aa: CASRSDNYNEQFF

j_call: TRBJ2-7
d_call: TRBD1
v_call: TRBV5-1
clone_size: many
cdr3_nt: TGCGCCAGCAGCTTGCTGTGGGGACAGGGCACCTACGAGCAGTACTTC
cdr3_aa: CASSLLWGQGTYEQYF

j_call: TRBJ2-3
d_call: TRBD1
v_call: TRBV6-1
clone_size: many
cdr3_nt: TGTGCCAGCAGTGGGACAGGGCACCTCACAGATACGCAGTATTTT
cdr3_aa: CASSGTGHLTDTQYF

j_call: TRBJ2-7
d_call: TRBD2
v_call: TRBV5-1
clone_size: many
cdr3_nt: TGCGCCAGCAGTCCTCTCCCGAGCACTAGCGGGGTTACCTACGAGCAGTACTTC
cdr3_aa: CASSPLPSTSGVTYEQYF

j_call: TRBJ1-2
d_call: .
v_call: TRBV28
clone_size: few
cdr3_nt: TGTGCCAGCAGTTTATTCGAAGTGCGAGGCTACACCTTC
cdr3_aa: CASSLFEVRGYTF

j_call: TRBJ2-5
d_call: TRBD2
v_call: TRBV4-3
clone_size: many
cdr3_nt: TGCGCCAGCAGCCAAGATCAACGCGGGGAGGGGGAGACCCAGTACTTC
cdr3_aa: CASSQDQRGEGETQYF

j_call: TRBJ2-1
d_call: .
v_call: TRBV6-4
clone_size: few
cdr3_nt: TGTGCCAGCAGTGACAGGGCAGGGGATGCGAATGAGCAGTTCTTC
cdr3_aa: CASSDRAGDANEQFF

j_call: TRBJ2-5
d_call: .
v_call: TRBV6-2/TRBV6-3
clone_size: many
cdr3_nt: TGTGCCAGCAGTTACTCTGGATGGGAGACCCAGTACTTC
cdr3_aa: CASSYSGWETQYF

j_call: TRBJ2-6
d_call: .
v_call: TRBV7-9
clone_size: few
cdr3_nt: TGTGCCAGCAGCCAGGGGCTACGCTCTGGGGCCAACGTCCTGACTTTC
cdr3_aa: CASSQGLRSGANVLTF

j_call: TRBJ2-4
d_call: TRBD2
v_call: TRBV11-2
clone_size: many
cdr3_nt: TGTGCCAGCAGCTTTCCCGGTGGTAGCGGGAGGGGAGACATTCAGTACTTC
cdr3_aa: CASSFPGGSGRGDIQYF

j_call: TRBJ1-1
d_call: .
v_call: TRBV5-4
clone_size: .
cdr3_nt: TGTGCCAGCAGCTGGGGAGAGGAAGCTTTCTTT
cdr3_aa: CASSWGEEAFF

j_call: TRBJ1-1
d_call: .
v_call: TRBV5-1
clone_size: .
cdr3_nt: TGCGCCAGCAGCTTGGTTGGGGGGCCGACTGAAGCTTTCTTT
cdr3_aa: CASSLVGGPTEAFF

j_call: TRBJ1-3
d_call: .
v_call: TRBV3-1
clone_size: many
cdr3_nt: TGTGCCAGCAGCCCAGGGACAGGAAACACCATATATTTT
cdr3_aa: CASSPGTGNTIYF

j_call: TRBJ2-7
d_call: TRBD2
v_call: TRBV6-1
clone_size: few
cdr3_nt: TGTGCCAGCAGTGAATGGACGGGACTAGCGGGAAGCGAGCAGTACTTC
cdr3_aa: CASSEWTGLAGSEQYF

j_call: TRBJ1-4
d_call: .
v_call: TRBV12-3/TRBV12-4
clone_size: many
cdr3_nt: TGTGCCAGCAGTTTAAGGACCACAACTAATGAAAAACTGTTTTTT
cdr3_aa: CASSLRTTTNEKLFF

j_call: TRBJ2-2
d_call: .
v_call: TRBV7-7
clone_size: many
cdr3_nt: TGTGCTAGCAGCTTAGTATTCACCGGGGAGCTGTTTTTT
cdr3_aa: CASSLVFTGELFF

j_call: TRBJ2-7
d_call: .
v_call: TRBV4-3
clone_size: many
cdr3_nt: TGCGCCAGCAGCCAAATTACGGACTTCTCCTACGAGCAGTACTTC
cdr3_aa: CASSQITDFSYEQYF

j_call: TRBJ1-5
d_call: .
v_call: TRBV4-2
clone_size: .
cdr3_nt: TGTGCCAGCAGCCAAGCACAGAATAGCAATCAGCCCCAGCATTTT
cdr3_aa: CASSQAQNSNQPQHF

j_call: TRBJ2-1
d_call: TRBD1
v_call: TRBV9
clone_size: few
cdr3_nt: TGTGCCAGCAGCGTTCCGGGACAGGGTGGTAATGAGCAGTTCTTC
cdr3_aa: CASSVPGQGGNEQFF

j_call: TRBJ1-4
d_call: .
v_call: TRBV7-8
clone_size: many
cdr3_nt: TGTGCCAGCAGCTTACCACGATGGGGGAATGAAAAACTGTTTTTT
cdr3_aa: CASSLPRWGNEKLFF

j_call: TRBJ2-7
d_call: TRBD2
v_call: TRBV28
clone_size: many
cdr3_nt: TGTGCCAGCAGTTTGACTAGCGGGAGATGGGAGCAGTACTTC
cdr3_aa: CASSLTSGRWEQYF

j_call: TRBJ1-1
d_call: .
v_call: TRBV18
clone_size: once
cdr3_nt: TGTGCCAGCTCAGAGGGGGGTTCCACTGAAGCTTTCTTT
cdr3_aa: CASSEGGSTEAFF

j_call: TRBJ2-5
d_call: .
v_call: TRBV5-1
clone_size: many
cdr3_nt: TGCGCCAGCAGGTTCGGAGCCCAAGAGACCCAGTACTTC
cdr3_aa: CASRFGAQETQYF

j_call: TRBJ2-5
d_call: TRBD1
v_call: TRBV19
clone_size: .
cdr3_nt: TGTGCCAGTAGAGACCGGGACAGGGGGCAGGAGACCCAGTACTTC
cdr3_aa: CASRDRDRGQETQYF

j_call: TRBJ2-3
d_call: .
v_call: TRBV7-9
clone_size: .
cdr3_nt: TGTGCCAGCAGCTCTTTATCTGGGTCTCAAGATACGCAGTATTTT
cdr3_aa: CASSSLSGSQDTQYF

j_call: TRBJ2-7
d_call: .
v_call: TRBV20-1
clone_size: many
cdr3_nt: TGCAGTGCTCAGCGGTTCGGGAACTACGAGCAGTACTTC
cdr3_aa: CSAQRFGNYEQYF

j_call: TRBJ2-3
d_call: TRBD2
v_call: TRBV20-1
clone_size: .
cdr3_nt: TGCAGTGTTGGCGGGGGGCCAAGAGGGCGCACAGATACGCAGTATTTT
cdr3_aa: CSVGGGPRGRTDTQYF

j_call: TRBJ2-5
d_call: TRBD2
v_call: TRBV9
clone_size: .
cdr3_nt: TGTGCCAGCAGCGGGACTAGCAGTTTCGAGACCCAGTACTTC
cdr3_aa: CASSGTSSFETQYF

j_call: TRBJ2-7
d_call: TRBD1
v_call: TRBV29-1
clone_size: many
cdr3_nt: TGCAGCGTTGTAGCCAGGGGGTTCGAGCAGTACTTC
cdr3_aa: CSVVARGFEQYF

j_call: TRBJ1-1
d_call: .
v_call: TRBV5-1
clone_size: many
cdr3_nt: TGCGCCAGCAGCTTGGGAGACACTGAAGCTTTCTTT
cdr3_aa: CASSLGDTEAFF

j_call: TRBJ2-2
d_call: .
v_call: TRBV12-3/TRBV12-4
clone_size: few
cdr3_nt: TGTGCCAGCAGTTTTGGGCGAGGCGGCACCGGGGAGCTGTTTTTT
cdr3_aa: CASSFGRGGTGELFF

j_call: TRBJ1-1
d_call: TRBD1
v_call: TRBV6-5
clone_size: many
cdr3_nt: TGTGCCAGCAGTACCACGACAGGGGGCTACACTGAAGCTTTCTTT
cdr3_aa: CASSTTTGGYTEAFF

j_call: TRBJ2-7
d_call: .
v_call: TRBV6-1
clone_size: few
cdr3_nt: TGTGCCAGCAGTCCCCAACAGGGAAATGGCTACGAGCAGTACTTC
cdr3_aa: CASSPQQGNGYEQYF

j_call: TRBJ2-5
d_call: .
v_call: TRBV4-1
clone_size: many
cdr3_nt: TGCGCCAGCAGCCAAGAGGGCAGGGGAGAGACCCAGTACTTC
cdr3_aa: CASSQEGRGETQYF